This paragraph covers one TCR beta chain sequence. Antigen unknown. No cell sorting was done before RNA was extracted from the tissue. The normal lung tissue was taken more than 3 cm from the tumor edge. The sample comes from a study of tumor and adjacent non-tumor tissue in lung cancer. About the research overall: Stage I to III disease affected about ten men and about five women aged about 31 to 85. Study-level points and caveats: Patients with more diverse tumor TCRs had worse survival.

The CDR3 is made up of 15 amino acids. A modified ARM-PCR protocol with three rounds of nested PCR amplified TCRbeta. Each CDR3 protein gets one entry after TCRdb re-called the multiplex PCR reads with MiXCR. The sample contains 90,000 to 100,000 distinct CDR3 sequences, around three quarters of which appear only once. This clonotype was sampled from a man aged 55 to 69 with small cell lung cancer. Source material: distant non-tumor lung tissue. The chain has TRBV21-1 and TRBJ2-1; no DNA check was done on the table's D call, TRBD1. TRBV21-1 is designated a pseudogene. CDR3 protein: CARSNQGRGRNEQSF. The CDR3 nucleotides are TGTGCCAGGAGCAATCAAGGCAGGGGGCGAAATGAGCAGTCCTTC.